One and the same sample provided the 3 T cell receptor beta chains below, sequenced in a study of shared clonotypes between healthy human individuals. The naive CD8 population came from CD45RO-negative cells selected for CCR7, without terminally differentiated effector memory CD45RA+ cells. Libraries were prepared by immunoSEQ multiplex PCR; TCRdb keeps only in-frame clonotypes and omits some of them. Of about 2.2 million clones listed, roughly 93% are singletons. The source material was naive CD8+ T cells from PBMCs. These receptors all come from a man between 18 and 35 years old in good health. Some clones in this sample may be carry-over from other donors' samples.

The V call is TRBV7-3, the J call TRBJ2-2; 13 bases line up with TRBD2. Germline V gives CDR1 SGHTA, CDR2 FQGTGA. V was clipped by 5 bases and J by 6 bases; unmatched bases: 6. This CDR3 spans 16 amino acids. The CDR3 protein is CASSAWTSGSPGELFF. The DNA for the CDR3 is TGTGCCAGCAGCGCCTGGACTAGCGGGAGCCCCGGGGAGCTGTTTTTT.

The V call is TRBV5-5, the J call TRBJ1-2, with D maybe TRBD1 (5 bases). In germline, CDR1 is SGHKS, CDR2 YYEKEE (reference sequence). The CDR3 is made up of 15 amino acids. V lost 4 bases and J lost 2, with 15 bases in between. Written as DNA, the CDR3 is TGTGCCAGCAGCCGACCGGGACCTGGGAACTATGGCTACACCTTC. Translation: CASSRPGPGNYGYTF.

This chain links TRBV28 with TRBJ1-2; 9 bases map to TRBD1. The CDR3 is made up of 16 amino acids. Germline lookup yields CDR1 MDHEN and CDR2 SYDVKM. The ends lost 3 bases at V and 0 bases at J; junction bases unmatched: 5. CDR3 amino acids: CASSFLDRGPNYGYTF. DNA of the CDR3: TGTGCCAGCAGTTTCTTGGACAGGGGCCCTAACTATGGCTACACCTTC.